The 17 T cell receptor beta chains given below trace back to one sample, sequenced in a study of OX40 agonist ivuxolimab in advanced cancers. Library prep was done by the immunoSEQ multiplex PCR assay. The table was pulled from immuneACCESS by TCRdb, which kept in-frame rearrangements only. Such tables lose some clones; where checked, under half of the loss comes from unresolved V genes, and the rest has no known cause. This sample lists under 35,000 clones; 82% were detected once. The ten largest account for 20% to 25% of the sample. Material: CD4+ or CD8+ T cells sorted from blood, obtained in a trial of the OX40 agonist ivuxolimab. These receptors all come from an adult with an advanced solid tumor such as melanoma, head and neck, liver or kidney cancer.

The chain has TRBV30 and TRBJ1-1; no definite D call. V lost 2 bases, J lost 6 bases, and 13 bases lay in between. Germline CDR1 is GTSNPN and CDR2 is SVGIG (reference sequence). This CDR3 contains 13 residues. The CDR3 here is CAWSMVLRAEAFF. In DNA form, the CDR3 reads TGTGCCTGGAGTATGGTCCTTCGAGCTGAAGCTTTCTTT. The entire variable domain, with the rest obtained from reference TRBV30 and TRBJ1-1, is as follows: SQTIHQWPATLVQPVGSPLSLECTVEGTSNPNLYWYRQAAGRGLQLLFYSVGIGQISSEVPQNLSASRPQDRQFILSSKKLLLSDSGFYLCAWSMVLRAEAFFGQGTRLTVV.

This clone was seen more than once but under ten times. The chain couples TRBV4-3 to TRBJ1-3; unclear D gene. Trimming took off 0 bases at V and 0 bases at J, with 15 bases between the two ends. Germline V gene lookup returns CDR1 LGHNA and CDR2 YSLEER. This CDR3 region has 18 residues. Here the CDR3 reads CASSQEGPDKSSGNTIYF. DNA for the CDR3: TGCGCCAGCAGCCAAGAGGGCCCGGATAAAAGCTCTGGAAACACCATATATTTT.

The V and J genes are TRBV10-3 and TRBJ1-4; the D gene is possibly TRBD1 (5 bases). V lost 7 bases, J lost 10 bases, and 16 bases lay in between. Germline CDR1 reads ENHRY; CDR2 reads SYGVKD. This CDR3 has 13 residues. CDR3 region: CAITGTEEGKLFF. CDR3 coding DNA: TGTGCCATCACCGGGACGGAGGAAGGAAAACTGTTTTTT.

The rearrangement joins TRBV30 to TRBJ2-1; TRBD2 matches 8 bases. CDR3 length equals 14 residues. The J segment lost 7 bases and the V segment lost 0 bases, leaving 5 bases of the junction unmatched. The germline CDR1 and CDR2 sequences are GTSNPN and SVGIG (reference sequence). CDR3 residues: CAWSVRGGRNEQFF. CDR3 DNA sequence: TGTGCCTGGAGTGTACGGGGGGGCCGGAATGAGCAGTTCTTC.

The chain employs TRBV4-3 and TRBJ1-2; the match to TRBD1 covers 8 bases. The junction had 8 bases not matched to a gene; V was cut back by 2 bases and J by 3 bases. The germline CDR1 and CDR2 sequences are LGHNA and YSLEER. There are 16 residues in the CDR3. The CDR3: CASSQSVSGGDYGYTF. CDR3 in DNA: TGCGCCAGCAGCCAAAGCGTCTCAGGGGGCGACTATGGCTACACCTTC.

This clone was counted a few times. The chain recombines TRBV28 with TRBJ2-7; D not certain. Trimming left V 6 bases short and J 1 base short, with 4 bases between. Germline V CDR1 and CDR2: MDHEN, SYDVKM. The CDR3 is 11 amino acids. Here the CDR3 DNA reads TGTGCCAGCAGCTGGTCCTACGAGCAGTACTTC. Translating it yields CASSWSYEQYF.

The V gene is TRBV4-3, the J gene TRBJ2-7; TRBD1 aligns across 10 bases. This CDR3 contains 14 residues. CDR1 and CDR2 from the germline V gene are LGHNA and YSLEER. The junction had 5 bases not matched to a gene; V was cut back by 3 bases and J by 6 bases. The CDR3 bases are TGCGCCAGCAGCCAGAAGGGACAGGGGACCGAGCAGTACTTC. As protein: CASSQKGQGTEQYF.

The V call is TRBV6-1, the J call TRBJ2-5; 7 bases align to TRBD1. V lost 4 bases to trimming and J lost 4 bases; unmatched junction nucleotides: 3. CDR1 is MNHNS and CDR2 is SASEGT in the germline V gene. This CDR3 has 13 residues. The CDR3 coding sequence is TGTGCCAGCAGTGGTAACAGGGGAGAGACCCAGTACTTC. It yields the protein CASSGNRGETQYF.

V and J are TRBV11-2 and TRBJ2-7, with TRBD1 matching 9 bases. Trimming took 8 bases from V and 5 from J; bases not matched to a gene: 7. The CDR3 runs 13 residues. Germline-derived CDR1 and CDR2 are SGHAT and FQNNGV. The chain's CDR3 is CASHGQGRDEQYF. The CDR3 region has the DNA TGTGCCAGCCACGGACAGGGGCGGGACGAGCAGTACTTC.

This clone was observed a handful of times. The chain links TRBV7-2 to TRBJ2-3; D might be TRBD2 (6 bases). The germline gives CDR1 SGHTA, CDR2 FQGNSA. This CDR3 contains 14 residues. Trimming stripped 8 bases from V and 0 bases from J, with 12 bases between. In nucleotides, the CDR3 is TGTGCCAGCCAGATAGCGGTTAGCACAGATACGCAGTATTTT. Translated, it gives CASQIAVSTDTQYF.

The rearrangement joins TRBV5-6 to TRBJ1-2; TRBD1 is a possible D gene (5 bases). The CDR3 consists of 14 residues. V lost 4 bases and J 4 bases, leaving 14 bases between the germline ends. Germline V gives CDR1 SGHDT, CDR2 YYEEEE. CDR3 amino acids: CASSLSWGVYGYTF. The CDR3 DNA sequence: TGTGCCAGCAGCCTTTCGTGGGGGGTCTATGGCTACACCTTC.

The chain joins TRBV28 to TRBJ2-7; 7 nucleotides align to TRBD1. This CDR3 has 16 residues. CDR1 is MDHEN and CDR2 is SYDVKM in the germline V gene. V shed 7 bases, J shed 3 bases, and the junction held 15 bases outside the gene matches. This chain's CDR3 is CASTPPSTGYFYEQYF. The DNA of the CDR3 is TGTGCCAGCACCCCCCCATCGACAGGGTATTTCTACGAGCAGTACTTC.

This chain links TRBV25-1 with TRBJ2-1; D is possibly TRBD2 (5 bases). Trimming removed 5 bases from V and 8 bases from J, with 16 bases in between. CDR1 MGHDK and CDR2 SYGVNS come from the germline V gene. This CDR3 is built from 14 residues. For the CDR3, the DNA is TGTGCCAGCAGTAGGTACGGTGAGGAGGATGAGCAGTTCTTC. Translation: CASSRYGEEDEQFF.

The gene calls are TRBV5-5 and TRBJ2-1, with D unresolved. V lost 3 bases to trimming and J lost 15 bases, with 13 bases between them. The length of the CDR3 is 11 residues. CDR1 is SGHKS, CDR2 YYEKEE, per germline (reference sequence). CDR3 DNA: TGTGCCAGCAGCTCCGGGTACTTCTCGTTCTTC. Its translation: CASSSGYFSFF.

This clone was seen only a few times. J is TRBJ2-4 and V is TRBV19; the D gene is possibly TRBD1 (5 bases). The germline V gene encodes CDR1 LNHDA and CDR2 SQIVND (reference sequence). Trimming removed 4 bases at V and 0 bases at J, with 13 bases between. The CDR3 has 16 residues. CDR3 bases: TGTGCCAGTAGTAACCGACAGCTCCTAGCCAAAAACATTCAGTACTTC. Amino acids: CASSNRQLLAKNIQYF.

The genes are TRBV19 and TRBJ1-1; no clear D. Germline CDR1 and CDR2: LNHDA and SQIVND (reference sequence). CDR3 length: 13 amino acids. Trimming stripped 3 bases from V and 7 bases from J, with 12 bases between. The DNA of the CDR3 is TGTGCCAGTAGTATGTCCGGCGTGGGTGAAGCTTTCTTT. It translates to CASSMSGVGEAFF.

This clone is a singleton in its sample. This chain links TRBV28 with TRBJ2-4; TRBD2 aligns across 11 bases. CDR1 is MDHEN, CDR2 SYDVKM, per germline. With 1 base clipped from V and 0 bases from J, the junction kept 2 bases outside the gene matches. The CDR3 consists of 17 residues. CDR3 region: CASSLLAGGRAKNIQYF. Here the CDR3 DNA reads TGTGCCAGCAGTTTATTAGCGGGGGGGAGAGCCAAAAACATTCAGTACTTC.